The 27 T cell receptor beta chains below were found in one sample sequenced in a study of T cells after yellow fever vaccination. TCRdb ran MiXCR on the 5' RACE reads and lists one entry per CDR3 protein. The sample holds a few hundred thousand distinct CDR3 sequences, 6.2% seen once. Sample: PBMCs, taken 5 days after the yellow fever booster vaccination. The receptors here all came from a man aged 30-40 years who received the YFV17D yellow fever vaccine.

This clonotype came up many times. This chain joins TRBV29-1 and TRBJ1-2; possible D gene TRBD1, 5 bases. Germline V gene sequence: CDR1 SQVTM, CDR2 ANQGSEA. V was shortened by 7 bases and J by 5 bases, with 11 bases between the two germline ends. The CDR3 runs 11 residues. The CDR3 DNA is TGCAGCGCGAATGACAGATATGGCTACACCTTC. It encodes CSANDRYGYTF.

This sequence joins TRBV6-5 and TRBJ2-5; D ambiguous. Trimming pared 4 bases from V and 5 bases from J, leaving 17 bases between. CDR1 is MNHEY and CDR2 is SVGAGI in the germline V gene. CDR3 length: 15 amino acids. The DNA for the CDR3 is TGTGCCAGCAGTTTGGTCGCACTCCAAGGGGAGACCCAGTACTTC. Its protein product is CASSLVALQGETQYF.

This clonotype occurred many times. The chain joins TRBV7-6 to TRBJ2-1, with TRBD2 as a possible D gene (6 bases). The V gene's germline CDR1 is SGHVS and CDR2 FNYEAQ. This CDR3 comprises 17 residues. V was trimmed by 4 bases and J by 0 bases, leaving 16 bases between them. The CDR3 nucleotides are TGTGCCAGCAGCTACGGGGGAGGCCCCAGCTCCTACAATGAGCAGTTCTTC. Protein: CASSYGGGPSSYNEQFF.

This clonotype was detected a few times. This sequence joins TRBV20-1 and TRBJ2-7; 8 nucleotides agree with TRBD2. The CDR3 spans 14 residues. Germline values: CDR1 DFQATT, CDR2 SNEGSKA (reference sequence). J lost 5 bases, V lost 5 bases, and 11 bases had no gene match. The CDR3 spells CSALRTGGRNEQYF. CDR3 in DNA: TGCAGTGCTTTGCGCACGGGAGGGCGGAACGAGCAGTACTTC.

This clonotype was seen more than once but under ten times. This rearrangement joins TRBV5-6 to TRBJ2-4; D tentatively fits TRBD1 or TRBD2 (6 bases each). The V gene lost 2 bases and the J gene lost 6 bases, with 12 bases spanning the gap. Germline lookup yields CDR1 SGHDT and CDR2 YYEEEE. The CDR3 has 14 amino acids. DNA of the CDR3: TGTGCCAGCAGCTTCTGGGGGGCTAGAAACATTCAGTACTTC. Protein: CASSFWGARNIQYF.

The CDR3 sequence is CASSLGTSGYSYNEQFF. In DNA form, the CDR3 reads TGTGCCAGCAGCTTAGGGACTAGCGGGTACTCCTACAATGAGCAGTTCTTC. The chain employs TRBV11-2 and TRBJ2-1; 11 bases line up with TRBD2. Per germline, CDR1 SGHAT and CDR2 FQNNGV. The length of the CDR3 is 17 residues. J was trimmed by 0 bases and V by 1 base; bases with no gene match: 2.

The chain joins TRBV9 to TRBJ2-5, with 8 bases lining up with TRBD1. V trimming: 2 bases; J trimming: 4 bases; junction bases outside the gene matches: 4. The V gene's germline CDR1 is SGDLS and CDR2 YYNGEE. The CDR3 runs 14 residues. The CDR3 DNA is TGTGCCAGCAGCGTCGGACAGGGAATAGAGACCCAGTACTTC. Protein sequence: CASSVGQGIETQYF.

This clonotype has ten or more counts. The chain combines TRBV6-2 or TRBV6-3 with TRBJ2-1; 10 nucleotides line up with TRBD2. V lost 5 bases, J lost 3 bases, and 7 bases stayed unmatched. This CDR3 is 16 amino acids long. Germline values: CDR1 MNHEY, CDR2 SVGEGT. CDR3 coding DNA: TGTGCCAGCAGTGCCTTGGGACTAGCGCACTACAATGAGCAGTTCTTC. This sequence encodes CASSALGLAHYNEQFF.

CDR3 sequence reads: CASSPPNQGDTGELFF. In DNA, the CDR3 is TGTGCCAGCAGCCCTCCCAACCAGGGGGACACCGGGGAGCTGTTTTTT. V gene TRBV7-3 combines with J gene TRBJ2-2; TRBD1 agrees at 7 bases. V shed 5 bases and J 3 bases; nucleotides not matched to a gene: 9. The CDR3 contains 16 residues. Germline V gene lookup returns CDR1 SGHTA and CDR2 FQGTGA.

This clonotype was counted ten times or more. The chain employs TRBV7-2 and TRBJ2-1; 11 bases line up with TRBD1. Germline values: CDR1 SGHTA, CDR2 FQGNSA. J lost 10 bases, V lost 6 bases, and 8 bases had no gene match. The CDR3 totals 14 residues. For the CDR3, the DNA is TGTGCCAGCAGAATACCGGGACAGGGGGACGAGCAGTTCTTC. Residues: CASRIPGQGDEQFF.

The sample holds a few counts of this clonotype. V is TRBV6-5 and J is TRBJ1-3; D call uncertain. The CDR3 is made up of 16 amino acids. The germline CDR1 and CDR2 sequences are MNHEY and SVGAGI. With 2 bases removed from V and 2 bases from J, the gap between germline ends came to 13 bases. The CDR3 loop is CASSYSPGSTGNTIYF. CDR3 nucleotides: TGTGCCAGCAGTTACAGTCCCGGGTCCACTGGAAACACCATATATTTT.

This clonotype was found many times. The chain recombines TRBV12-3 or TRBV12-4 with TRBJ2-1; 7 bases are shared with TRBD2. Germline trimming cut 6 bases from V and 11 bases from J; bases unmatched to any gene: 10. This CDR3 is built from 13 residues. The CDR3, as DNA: TGTGCCAGCAGATACACCCCAGCGGGGCAGCAGTTCTTC. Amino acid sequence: CASRYTPAGQQFF.

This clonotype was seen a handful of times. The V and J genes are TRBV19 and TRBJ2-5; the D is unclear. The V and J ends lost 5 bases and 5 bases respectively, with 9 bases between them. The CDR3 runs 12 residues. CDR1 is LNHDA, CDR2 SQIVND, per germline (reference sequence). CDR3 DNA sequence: TGTGCCAGTAGTTCGAATAGGGAGACCCAGTACTTC. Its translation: CASSSNRETQYF.

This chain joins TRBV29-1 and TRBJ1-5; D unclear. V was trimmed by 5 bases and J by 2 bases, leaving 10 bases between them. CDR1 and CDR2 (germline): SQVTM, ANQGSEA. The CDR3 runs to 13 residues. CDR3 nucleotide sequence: TGCAGCGTTTCGGGTGAGCGCAATCAGCCCCAGCATTTT. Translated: CSVSGERNQPQHF.

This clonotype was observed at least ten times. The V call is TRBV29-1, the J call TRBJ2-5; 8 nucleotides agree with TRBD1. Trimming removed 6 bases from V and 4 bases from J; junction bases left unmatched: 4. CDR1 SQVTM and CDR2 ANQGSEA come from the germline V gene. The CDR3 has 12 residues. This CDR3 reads CSVGTGVETQYF. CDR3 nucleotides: TGCAGCGTCGGGACAGGAGTAGAGACCCAGTACTTC.

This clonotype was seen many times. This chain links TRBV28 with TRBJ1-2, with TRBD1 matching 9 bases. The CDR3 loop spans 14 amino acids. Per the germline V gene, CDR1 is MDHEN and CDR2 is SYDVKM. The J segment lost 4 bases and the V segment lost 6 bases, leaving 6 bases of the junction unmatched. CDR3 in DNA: TGTGCCAGCAGGATCGGGGACAGGGTCTATGGCTACACCTTC. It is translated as CASRIGDRVYGYTF.

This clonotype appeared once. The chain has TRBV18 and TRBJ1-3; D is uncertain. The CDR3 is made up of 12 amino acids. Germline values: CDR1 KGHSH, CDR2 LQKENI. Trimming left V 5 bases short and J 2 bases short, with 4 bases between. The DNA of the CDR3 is TGTGCCAGCTCAACTACTGGAAACACCATATATTTT. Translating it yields CASSTTGNTIYF. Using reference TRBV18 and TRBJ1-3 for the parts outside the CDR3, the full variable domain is NAGVMQNPRHLVRRRGQEARLRCSPMKGHSHVYWYRQLPEEGLKFMVYLQKENIIDESGMPKERFSAEFPKEGPSILRIQQVVRGDSAAYFCASSTTGNTIYFGEGSWLTVV.

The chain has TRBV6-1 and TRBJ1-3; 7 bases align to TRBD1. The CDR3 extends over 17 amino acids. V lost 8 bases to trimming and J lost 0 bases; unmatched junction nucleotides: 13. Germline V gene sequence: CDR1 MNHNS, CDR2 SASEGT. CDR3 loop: CASGLATGSNSGNTIYF. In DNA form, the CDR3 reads TGTGCCAGCGGACTAGCGACAGGGTCTAACTCTGGAAACACCATATATTTT.

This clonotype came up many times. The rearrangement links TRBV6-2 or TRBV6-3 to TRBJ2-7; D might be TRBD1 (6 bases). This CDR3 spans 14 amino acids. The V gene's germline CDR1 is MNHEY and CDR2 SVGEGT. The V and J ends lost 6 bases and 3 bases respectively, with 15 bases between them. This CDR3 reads CASSLDRIDYEQYF. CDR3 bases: TGTGCCAGCAGCCTAGACAGGATTGACTACGAGCAGTACTTC.

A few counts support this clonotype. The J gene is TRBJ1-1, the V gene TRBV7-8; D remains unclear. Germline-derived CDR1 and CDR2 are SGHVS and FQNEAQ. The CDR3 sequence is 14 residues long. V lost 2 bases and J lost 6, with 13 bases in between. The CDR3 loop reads CASSLLLPDAEAFF. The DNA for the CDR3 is TGTGCCAGCAGCTTATTGCTCCCGGACGCTGAAGCTTTCTTT.

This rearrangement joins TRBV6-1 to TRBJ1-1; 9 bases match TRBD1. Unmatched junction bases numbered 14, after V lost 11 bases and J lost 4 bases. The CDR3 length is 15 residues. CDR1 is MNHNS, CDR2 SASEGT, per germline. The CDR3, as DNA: TGTGCCGTCAACCAGCCCGGGACAGGGCTCACTGAAGCTTTCTTT. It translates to CAVNQPGTGLTEAFF.

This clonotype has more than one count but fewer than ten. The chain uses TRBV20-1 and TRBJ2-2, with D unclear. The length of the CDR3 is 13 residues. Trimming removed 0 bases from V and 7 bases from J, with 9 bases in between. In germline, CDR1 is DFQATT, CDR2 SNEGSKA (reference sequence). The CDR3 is CSARDPLDGELFF. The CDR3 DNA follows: TGCAGTGCTAGAGATCCGCTGGACGGGGAGCTGTTTTTT.

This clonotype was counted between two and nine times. The DNA for the CDR3 is TGTGCCAGCAGCTTACGTGGTGGAAGGGATACGCAGTATTTT. Amino acids: CASSLRGGRDTQYF. This chain links TRBV7-2 with TRBJ2-3, with D hard to call. V was trimmed by 2 bases and J by 6 bases, leaving 12 bases between them. This CDR3 contains 14 residues. The germline V gene encodes CDR1 SGHTA and CDR2 FQGNSA. The full variable domain, its missing parts supplied by reference TRBV7-2 and TRBJ2-3, is GAGVSQSPSNKVTEKGKDVELRCDPISGHTALYWYRQSLGQGLEFLIYFQGNSAPDKSGLPSDRFSAERTGGSVSTLTIQRTQQEDSAVYLCASSLRGGRDTQYFGPGTRLTVL.

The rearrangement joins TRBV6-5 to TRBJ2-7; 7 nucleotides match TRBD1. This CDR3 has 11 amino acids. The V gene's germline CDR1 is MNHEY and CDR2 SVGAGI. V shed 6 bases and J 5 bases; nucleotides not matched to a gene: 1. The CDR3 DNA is TGTGCCAGCAGACAGGGGAACGAGCAGTACTTC. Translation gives CASRQGNEQYF.

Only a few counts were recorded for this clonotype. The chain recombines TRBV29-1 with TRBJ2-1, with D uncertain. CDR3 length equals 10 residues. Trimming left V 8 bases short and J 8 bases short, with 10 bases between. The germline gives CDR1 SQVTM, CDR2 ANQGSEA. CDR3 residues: CSMGLDEQFF. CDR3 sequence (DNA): TGCAGCATGGGGTTGGATGAGCAGTTCTTC.

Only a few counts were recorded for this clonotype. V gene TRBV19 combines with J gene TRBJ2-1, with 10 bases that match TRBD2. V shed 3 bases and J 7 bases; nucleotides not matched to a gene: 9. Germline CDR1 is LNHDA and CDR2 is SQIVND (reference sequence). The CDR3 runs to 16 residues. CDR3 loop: CASSMDRGTSENEQFF. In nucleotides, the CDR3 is TGTGCCAGTAGTATGGATCGTGGGACTAGCGAAAATGAGCAGTTCTTC.

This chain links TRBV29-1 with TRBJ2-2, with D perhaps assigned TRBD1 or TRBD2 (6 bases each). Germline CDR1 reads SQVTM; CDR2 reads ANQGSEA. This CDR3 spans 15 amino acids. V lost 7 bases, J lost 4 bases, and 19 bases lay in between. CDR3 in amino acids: CSGQGGSRGTGELFF. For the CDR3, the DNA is TGCAGCGGCCAAGGGGGGAGTCGAGGCACCGGGGAGCTGTTTTTT.